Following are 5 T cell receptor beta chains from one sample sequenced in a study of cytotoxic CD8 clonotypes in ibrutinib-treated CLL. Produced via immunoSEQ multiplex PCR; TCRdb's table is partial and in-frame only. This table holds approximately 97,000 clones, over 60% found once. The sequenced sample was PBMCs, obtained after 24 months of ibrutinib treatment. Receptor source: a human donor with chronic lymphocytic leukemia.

The CDR3 loop is CASGQINSPLHF. The CDR3 DNA reads TGTGCAAGCGGACAGATAAATTCACCCCTCCACTTT. This sequence joins TRBV19 and TRBJ1-6, with TRBD1 as a possible D gene (6 bases). Per germline, CDR1 LNHDA and CDR2 SQIVND (reference sequence). The length of the CDR3 is 12 residues.

CDR3 nucleotide sequence: TGTGCCAGCAGCCGCCTTGCAGGGACTGCTCGGGAGACCCAGTACTTC. Its translation: CASSRLAGTARETQYF. The chain couples TRBV2 to TRBJ2-5, with TRBD2 as a possible D gene (6 bases). The germline V and J ends were trimmed by 6 bases and 5 bases, with 22 bases remaining between them. The CDR3 covers 16 residues. Germline V gene data show CDR1 as SNHLY and CDR2 as FYNNEI.

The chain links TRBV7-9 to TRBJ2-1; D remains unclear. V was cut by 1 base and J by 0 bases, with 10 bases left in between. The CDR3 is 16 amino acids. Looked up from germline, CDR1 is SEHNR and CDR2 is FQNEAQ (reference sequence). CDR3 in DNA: TGTGCCAGCAGCTTAGAGATGAAGAGCTCCTACAATGAGCAGTTCTTC. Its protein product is CASSLEMKSSYNEQFF.

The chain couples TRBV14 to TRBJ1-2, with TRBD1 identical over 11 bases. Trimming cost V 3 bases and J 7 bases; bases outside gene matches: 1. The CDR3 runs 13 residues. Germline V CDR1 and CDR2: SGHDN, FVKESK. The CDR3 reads CASSQGQGVGYTF. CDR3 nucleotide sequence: TGTGCCAGCAGCCAGGGACAGGGGGTTGGCTACACCTTC. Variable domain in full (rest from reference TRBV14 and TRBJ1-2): EAGVTQFPSHSVIEKGQTVTLRCDPISGHDNLYWYRRVMGKEIKFLLHFVKESKQDESGMPNNRFLAERTGGTYSTLKVQPAELEDSGVYFCASSQGQGVGYTFGSGTRLTVV.

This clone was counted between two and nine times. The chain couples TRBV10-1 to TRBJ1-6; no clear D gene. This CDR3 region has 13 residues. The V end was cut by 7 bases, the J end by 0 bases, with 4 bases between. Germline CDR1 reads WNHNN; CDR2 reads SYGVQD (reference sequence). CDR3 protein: CASNRSYNSPLHF. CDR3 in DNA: TGCGCCAGCAATCGCTCCTATAATTCACCCCTCCACTTT.